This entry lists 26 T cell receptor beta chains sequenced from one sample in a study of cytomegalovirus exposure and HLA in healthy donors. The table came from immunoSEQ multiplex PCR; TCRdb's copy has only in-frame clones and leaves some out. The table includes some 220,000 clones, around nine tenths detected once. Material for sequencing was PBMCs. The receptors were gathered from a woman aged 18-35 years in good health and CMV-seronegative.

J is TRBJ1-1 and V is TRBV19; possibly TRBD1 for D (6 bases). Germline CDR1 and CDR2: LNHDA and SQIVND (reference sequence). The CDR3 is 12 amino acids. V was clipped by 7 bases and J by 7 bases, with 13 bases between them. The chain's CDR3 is CASIGGPVEAFF. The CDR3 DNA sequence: TGTGCCAGTATCGGGGGGCCGGTTGAAGCTTTCTTT.

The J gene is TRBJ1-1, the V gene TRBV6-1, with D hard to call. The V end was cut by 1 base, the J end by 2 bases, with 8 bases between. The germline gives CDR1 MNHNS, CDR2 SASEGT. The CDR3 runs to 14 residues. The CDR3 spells CASSEVRRNTEAFF. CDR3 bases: TGTGCCAGCAGTGAAGTTCGGAGAAACACTGAAGCTTTCTTT.

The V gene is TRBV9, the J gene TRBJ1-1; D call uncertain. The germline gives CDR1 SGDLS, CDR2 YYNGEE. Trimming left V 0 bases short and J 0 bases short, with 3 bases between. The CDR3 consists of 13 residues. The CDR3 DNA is TGTGCCAGCAGCGTAGCCTTGAACACTGAAGCTTTCTTT. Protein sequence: CASSVALNTEAFF.

The CDR3 DNA reads TGCGCCAGCAGCTTGGGTCCCGGTATCTACGAGCAGTACTTC. It encodes CASSLGPGIYEQYF. The chain recombines TRBV5-1 with TRBJ2-7; no firm D call. Germline assignment: CDR1 SGHRS and CDR2 YFSETQ. The CDR3 is made up of 14 amino acids. V was pared by 0 bases and J by 3 bases, with 10 bases between.

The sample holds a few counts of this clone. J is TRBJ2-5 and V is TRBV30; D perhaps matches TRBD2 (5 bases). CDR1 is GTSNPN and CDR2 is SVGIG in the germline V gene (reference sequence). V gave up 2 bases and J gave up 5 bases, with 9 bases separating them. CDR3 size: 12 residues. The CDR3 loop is CAWSRGVETQYF. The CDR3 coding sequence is TGTGCCTGGAGTCGGGGAGTTGAGACCCAGTACTTC.

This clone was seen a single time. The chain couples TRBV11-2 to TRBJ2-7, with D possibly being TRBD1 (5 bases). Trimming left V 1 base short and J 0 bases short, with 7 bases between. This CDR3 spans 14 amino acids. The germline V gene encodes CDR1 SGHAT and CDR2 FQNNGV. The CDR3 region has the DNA TGTGCCAGCAGCTTAGGACAGAGCTCCTACGAGCAGTACTTC. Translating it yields CASSLGQSSYEQYF.

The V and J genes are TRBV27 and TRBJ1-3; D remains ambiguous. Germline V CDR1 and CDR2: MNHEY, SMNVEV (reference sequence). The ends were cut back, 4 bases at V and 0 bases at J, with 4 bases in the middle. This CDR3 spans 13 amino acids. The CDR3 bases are TGTGCCAGCAGTTCTTCCTCTGGAAACACCATATATTTT. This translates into CASSSSSGNTIYF.

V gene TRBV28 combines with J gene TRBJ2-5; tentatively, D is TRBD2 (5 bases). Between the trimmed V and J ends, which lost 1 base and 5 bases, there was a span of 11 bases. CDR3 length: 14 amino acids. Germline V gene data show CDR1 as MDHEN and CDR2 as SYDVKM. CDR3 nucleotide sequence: TGTGCCAGCAGTTTATCGGGCTTAGCGGAGACCCAGTACTTC. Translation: CASSLSGLAETQYF. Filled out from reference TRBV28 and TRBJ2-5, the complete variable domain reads DVKVTQSSRYLVKRTGEKVFLECVQDMDHENMFWYRQDPGLGLRLIYFSYDVKMKEKGDIPEGYSVSREKKERFSLILESASTNQTSMYLCASSLSGLAETQYFGPGTRLLVL.

As DNA, the CDR3 is TGTGCCAGCAGCGTAGAGCCTAGCGGGAGTCTTGAGCAGTTCTTC. Translating gives CASSVEPSGSLEQFF. This chain connects TRBV9 to TRBJ2-1; 10 bases are shared with TRBD2. The J segment lost 9 bases and the V segment lost 0 bases, leaving 6 bases of the junction unmatched. This CDR3 region has 15 residues. Germline assignment: CDR1 SGDLS and CDR2 YYNGEE.

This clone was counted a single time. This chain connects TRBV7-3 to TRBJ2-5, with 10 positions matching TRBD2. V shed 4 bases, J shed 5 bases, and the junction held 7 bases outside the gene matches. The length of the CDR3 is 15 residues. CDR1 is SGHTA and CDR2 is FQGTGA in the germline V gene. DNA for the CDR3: TGTGCCAGCAGCTCCTTAGCGGGAGGTGGGGAGACCCAGTACTTC. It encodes CASSSLAGGGETQYF.

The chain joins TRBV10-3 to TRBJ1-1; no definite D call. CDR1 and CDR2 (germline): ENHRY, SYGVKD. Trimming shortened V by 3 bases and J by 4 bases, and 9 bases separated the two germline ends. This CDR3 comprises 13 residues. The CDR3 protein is CAISDSVGTEAFF. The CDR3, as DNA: TGTGCCATCAGTGATTCCGTCGGCACTGAAGCTTTCTTT.

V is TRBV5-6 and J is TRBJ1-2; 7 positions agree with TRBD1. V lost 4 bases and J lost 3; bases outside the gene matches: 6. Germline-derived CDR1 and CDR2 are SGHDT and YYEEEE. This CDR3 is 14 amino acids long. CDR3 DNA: TGTGCCAGCAGCCAGACAGGGAACGACTATGGCTACACCTTC. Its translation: CASSQTGNDYGYTF. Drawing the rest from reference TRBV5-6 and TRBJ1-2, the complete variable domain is DAGVTQSPTHLIKTRGQQVTLRCSPKSGHDTVSWYQQALGQGPQFIFQYYEEEERQRGNFPDRFSGHQFPNYSSELNVNALLLGDSALYLCASSQTGNDYGYTFGSGTRLTVV.

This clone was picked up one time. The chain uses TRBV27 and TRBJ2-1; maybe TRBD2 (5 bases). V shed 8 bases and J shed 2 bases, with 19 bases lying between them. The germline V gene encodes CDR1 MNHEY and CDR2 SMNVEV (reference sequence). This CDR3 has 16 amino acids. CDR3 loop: CASPGRTLRTYNEQFF. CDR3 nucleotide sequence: TGTGCCAGCCCGGGAAGAACACTAAGGACCTACAATGAGCAGTTCTTC.

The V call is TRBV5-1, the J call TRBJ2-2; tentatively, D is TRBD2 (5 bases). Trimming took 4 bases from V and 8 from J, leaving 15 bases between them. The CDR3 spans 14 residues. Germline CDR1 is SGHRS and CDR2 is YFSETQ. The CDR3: CASSRGPEAGELFF. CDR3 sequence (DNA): TGCGCCAGCAGCCGTGGACCGGAGGCTGGGGAGCTGTTTTTT.

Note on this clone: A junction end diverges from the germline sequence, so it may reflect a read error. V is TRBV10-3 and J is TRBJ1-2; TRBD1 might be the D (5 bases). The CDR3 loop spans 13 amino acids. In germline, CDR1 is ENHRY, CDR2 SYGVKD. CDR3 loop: CPEGALSNYGYTF. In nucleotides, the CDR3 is TGCCCCGAAGGGGCCCTTTCTAACTATGGCTACACCTTC.

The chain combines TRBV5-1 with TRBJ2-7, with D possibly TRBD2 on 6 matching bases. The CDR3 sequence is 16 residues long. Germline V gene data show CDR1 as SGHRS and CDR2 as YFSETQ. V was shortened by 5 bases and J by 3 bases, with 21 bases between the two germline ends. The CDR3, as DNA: TGCGCCAGCAGTGGTGATGCGGGACCCCTTAGCTACGAGCAGTACTTC. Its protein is CASSGDAGPLSYEQYF. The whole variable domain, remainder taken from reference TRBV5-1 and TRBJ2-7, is KAGVTQTPRYLIKTRGQQVTLSCSPISGHRSVSWYQQTPGQGLQFLFEYFSETQRNKGNFPGRFSGRQFSNSRSEMNVSTLELGDSALYLCASSGDAGPLSYEQYFGPGTRLTVT.

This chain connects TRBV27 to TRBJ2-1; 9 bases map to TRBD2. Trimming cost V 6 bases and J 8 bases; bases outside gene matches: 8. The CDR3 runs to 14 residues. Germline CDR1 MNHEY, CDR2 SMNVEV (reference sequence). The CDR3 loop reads CASSKREVGYEQFF. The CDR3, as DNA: TGTGCCAGCAGCAAGCGGGAGGTTGGCTATGAGCAGTTCTTC.

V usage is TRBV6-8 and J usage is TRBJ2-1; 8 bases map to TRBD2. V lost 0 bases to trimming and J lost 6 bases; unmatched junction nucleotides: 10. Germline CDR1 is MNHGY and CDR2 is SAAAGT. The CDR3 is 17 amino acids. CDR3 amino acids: CASSYSITSGRGNEQFF. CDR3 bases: TGTGCCAGCAGTTACTCGATTACCAGCGGGAGAGGCAATGAGCAGTTCTTC.

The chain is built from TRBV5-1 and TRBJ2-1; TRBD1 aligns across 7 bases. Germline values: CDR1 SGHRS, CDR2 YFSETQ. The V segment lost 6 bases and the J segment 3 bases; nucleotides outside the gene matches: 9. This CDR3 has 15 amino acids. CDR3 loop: CASTEDRTGYNEQFF. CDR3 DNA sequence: TGCGCCAGCACCGAGGACAGGACCGGCTACAATGAGCAGTTCTTC.

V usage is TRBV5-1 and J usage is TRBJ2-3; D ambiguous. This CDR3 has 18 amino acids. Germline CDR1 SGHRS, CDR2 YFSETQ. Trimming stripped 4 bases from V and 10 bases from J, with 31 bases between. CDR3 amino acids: CASSNRPPVATRRAPQYF. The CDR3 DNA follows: TGCGCCAGCAGCAATCGCCCCCCGGTAGCTACTCGTCGTGCTCCGCAGTATTTT.

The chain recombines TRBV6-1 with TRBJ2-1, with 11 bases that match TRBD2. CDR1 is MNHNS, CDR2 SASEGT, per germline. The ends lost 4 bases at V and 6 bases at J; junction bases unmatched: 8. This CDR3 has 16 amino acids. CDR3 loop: CASSATTSGKPNEQFF. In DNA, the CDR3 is TGTGCCAGCAGTGCTACGACTAGCGGGAAACCCAATGAGCAGTTCTTC.

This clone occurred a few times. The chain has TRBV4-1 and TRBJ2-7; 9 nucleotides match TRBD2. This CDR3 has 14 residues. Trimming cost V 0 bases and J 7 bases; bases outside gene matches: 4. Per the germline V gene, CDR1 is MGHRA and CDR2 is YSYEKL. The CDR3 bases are TGCGCCAGCAGCCAAGATGCGGGAGGGGGGGAGCAGTACTTC. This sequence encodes CASSQDAGGGEQYF.

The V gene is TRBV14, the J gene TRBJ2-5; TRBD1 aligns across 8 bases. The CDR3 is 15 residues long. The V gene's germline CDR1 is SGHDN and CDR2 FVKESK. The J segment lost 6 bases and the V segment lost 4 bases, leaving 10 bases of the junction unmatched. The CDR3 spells CASSPADRVSKTQYF. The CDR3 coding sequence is TGTGCCAGCAGCCCGGCGGACAGGGTCAGCAAGACCCAGTACTTC.

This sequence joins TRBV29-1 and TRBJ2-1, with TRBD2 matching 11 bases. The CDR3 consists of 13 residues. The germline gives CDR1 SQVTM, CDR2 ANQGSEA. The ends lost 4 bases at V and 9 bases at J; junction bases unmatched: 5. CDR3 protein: CSVGIAGGGEQFF. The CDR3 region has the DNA TGCAGCGTTGGGATAGCGGGAGGGGGTGAGCAGTTCTTC.

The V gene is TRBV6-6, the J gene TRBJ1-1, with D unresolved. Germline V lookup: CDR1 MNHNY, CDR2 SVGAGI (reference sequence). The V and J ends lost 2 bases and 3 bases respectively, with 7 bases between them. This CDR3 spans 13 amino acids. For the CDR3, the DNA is TGTGCCAGCAGTTACGGCGGGTACACTGAAGCTTTCTTT. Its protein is CASSYGGYTEAFF.

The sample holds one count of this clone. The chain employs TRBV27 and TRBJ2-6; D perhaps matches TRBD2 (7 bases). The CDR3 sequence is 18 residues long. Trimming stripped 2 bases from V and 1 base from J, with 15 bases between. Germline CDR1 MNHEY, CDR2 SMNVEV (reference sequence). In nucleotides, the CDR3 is TGTGCCAGCAGTTTAATATCGGGGGGCCCATCTGGGGCCAACGTCCTGACTTTC. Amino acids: CASSLISGGPSGANVLTF.